The entry below gives a single T cell receptor beta chain sequence along with its context. Its antigen is not yet known. No much larger clone is present one base from it, and per-base qualities are unavailable. Patients with a history of autoimmune disease or receiving systemic immunosuppression were excluded from the trial. In every dose cohort, peripheral blood was drawn for TCR sequencing at baseline, cycle 4 day 1, and cycle 7 day 1. Samples were obtained from an open-label, multicenter, first-in-human phase I dose-escalation trial of ivuxolimab. Adults with locally advanced or metastatic melanoma, renal cell carcinoma, hepatocellular carcinoma or head and neck squamous cell carcinoma were enrolled in the trial. Before TCR sequencing, CD4+ and CD8+ T cells were separately sorted from peripheral blood. For sequencing of the TCRbeta CDR3 region, genomic DNA was extracted from the sorted cells. The immunoSEQ Assay was used for sequencing of TCRbeta CDR3 regions. TCRdb retrieved this table from immuneACCESS and kept in-frame rearrangements only. Not all clones are present; in checked studies, unresolved V genes account for under half, and no reason is known for the remainder. The sample profile shows under 85,000 clones; 85% of them were found once. The ten largest make up 0.8% to 1% of the sample.

CDR1 is given as KGHSH and CDR2 as LQKENI, both from the germline V gene. The CDR3 has 13 amino acids, counting the end cysteine and phenylalanine. Only the CDR3 region is kept as DNA, spanning 39 bases read in frame from base 1. Trimming takes 6 bases from V and 3 bases from J, and the germline ends sit 11 bases apart. The data stem from a study of OX40 agonist ivuxolimab in advanced cancers. About the full investigation: The costimulatory receptor OX40 (CD134) was targeted by ivuxolimab, a fully human IgG2 agonistic monoclonal antibody. Intravenous ivuxolimab was administered to patients every 2 weeks at six dose levels: 0.01, 0.1, 0.3, 1.5, 3 and 10 mg/kg. Among the approximately 50 dose-escalation patients, around 20 had hepatocellular carcinoma, 15 or so melanoma, 9 renal cell carcinoma and 9 head and neck cancer. A male proportion of nearly 85% and a mean age of approximately 58 years, ranging from about 20 to 80, were recorded for the dose-escalation cohort. Patients were allowed to have had prior anti-PD-1, anti-PD-L1 or anti-CTLA-4 therapy, and around two fifths of the dose-escalation patients had been treated with checkpoint inhibitors. Partial responses occurred in three dose-escalation patients, of whom one had hepatocellular carcinoma and two had cutaneous melanoma. The purpose of peripheral TCRbeta sequencing was to test whether ivuxolimab changed TCR sequence diversity and led to clonal T-cell expansion. The paper reports the monotherapy dose-escalation portion (N of about 47 patients) of the phase I ivuxolimab trial.

Here is what the overall study found, with its caveats: Low levels of normalized T-cell clonal expansion were also seen in some patients who did not respond. In the 0.1-3.0 mg/kg groups, partial responders were among the patients with the lowest normalized peripheral clonal expansion, particularly in CD8+ T cells. On average, CD8+ T cells showed more expanded clones than CD4+ T cells after ivuxolimab. Which antigens the clonally expanded peripheral T cells were specific for was not determined. Clonal expansion of both CD4+ and CD8+ blood T cells was observed from baseline to week 6 at doses 0.1 to 3.0 mg/kg.

Recombination joined TRBV18 with TRBJ1-1, and TRBD1 may be the D gene, going by 5 matching bases. This TCR came from an adult with an advanced solid tumor such as melanoma, head and neck, liver or kidney cancer. Sequences were derived from CD4+ or CD8+ T cells sorted from blood, sampled in a trial of the OX40 agonist ivuxolimab. The DNA sequence is given as TGTGCCAGCTCTCGACAGAGGGACACTGAAGCTTTCTTT. Its protein reads: CASSRQRDTEAFF.